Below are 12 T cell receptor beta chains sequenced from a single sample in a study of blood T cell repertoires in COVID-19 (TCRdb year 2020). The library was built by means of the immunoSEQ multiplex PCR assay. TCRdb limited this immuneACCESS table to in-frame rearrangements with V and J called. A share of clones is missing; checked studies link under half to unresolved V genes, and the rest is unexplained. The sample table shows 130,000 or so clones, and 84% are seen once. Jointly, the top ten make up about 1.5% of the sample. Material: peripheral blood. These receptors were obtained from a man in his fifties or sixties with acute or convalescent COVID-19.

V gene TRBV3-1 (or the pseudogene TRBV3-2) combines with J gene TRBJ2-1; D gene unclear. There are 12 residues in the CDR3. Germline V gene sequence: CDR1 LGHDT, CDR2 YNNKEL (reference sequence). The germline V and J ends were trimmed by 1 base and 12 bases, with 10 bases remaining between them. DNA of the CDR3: TGTGCCAGCAGCCAAGCGGTGCCCCCGCAGTTCTTC. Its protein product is CASSQAVPPQFF.

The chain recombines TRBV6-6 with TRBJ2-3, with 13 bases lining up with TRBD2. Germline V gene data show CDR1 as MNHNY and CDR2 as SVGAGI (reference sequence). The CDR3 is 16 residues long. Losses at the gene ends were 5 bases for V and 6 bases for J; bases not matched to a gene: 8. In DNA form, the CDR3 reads TGTGCCAGCAGTACTAGCGGGGGGGTGTGGTCGGATACGCAGTATTTT. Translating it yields CASSTSGGVWSDTQYF.

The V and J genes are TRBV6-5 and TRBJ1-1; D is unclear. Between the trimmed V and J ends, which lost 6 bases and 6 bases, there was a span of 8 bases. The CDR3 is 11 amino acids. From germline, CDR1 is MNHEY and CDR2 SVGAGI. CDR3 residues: CASSRPAEAFF. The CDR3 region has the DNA TGTGCCAGCAGCCGCCCGGCTGAAGCTTTCTTT.

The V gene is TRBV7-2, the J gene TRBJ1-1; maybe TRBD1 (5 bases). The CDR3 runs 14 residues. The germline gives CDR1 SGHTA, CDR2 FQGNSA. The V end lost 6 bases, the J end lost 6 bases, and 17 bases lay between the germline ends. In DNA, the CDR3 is TGTGCCAGCAGTCCTGGCAGGGCCAACGCTGAAGCTTTCTTT. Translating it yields CASSPGRANAEAFF. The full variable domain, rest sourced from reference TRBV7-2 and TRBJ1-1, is GAGVSQSPSNKVTEKGKDVELRCDPISGHTALYWYRQSLGQGLEFLIYFQGNSAPDKSGLPSDRFSAERTGGSVSTLTIQRTQQEDSAVYLCASSPGRANAEAFFGQGTRLTVV.

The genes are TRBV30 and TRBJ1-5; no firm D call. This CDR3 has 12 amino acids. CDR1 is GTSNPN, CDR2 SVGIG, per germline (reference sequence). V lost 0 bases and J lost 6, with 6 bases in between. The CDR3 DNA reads TGTGCCTGGAGTGTACGGGGTCAGCCCCAGCATTTT. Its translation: CAWSVRGQPQHF.

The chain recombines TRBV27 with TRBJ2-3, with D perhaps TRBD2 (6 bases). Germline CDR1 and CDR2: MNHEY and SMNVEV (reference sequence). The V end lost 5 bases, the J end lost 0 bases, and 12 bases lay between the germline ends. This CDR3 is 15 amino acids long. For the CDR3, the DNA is TGTGCCAGCAGTCCCCATGCGGGGAGCACAGATACGCAGTATTTT. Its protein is CASSPHAGSTDTQYF.

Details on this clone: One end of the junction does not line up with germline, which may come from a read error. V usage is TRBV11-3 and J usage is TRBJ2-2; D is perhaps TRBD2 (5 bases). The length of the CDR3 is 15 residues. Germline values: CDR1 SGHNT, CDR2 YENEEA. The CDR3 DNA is TGTGCCAGCAGCCCTTTGGCTTTCGAACACCGGGGAGCTGTTTTT. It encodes CASSPLAFEHRGAVF.

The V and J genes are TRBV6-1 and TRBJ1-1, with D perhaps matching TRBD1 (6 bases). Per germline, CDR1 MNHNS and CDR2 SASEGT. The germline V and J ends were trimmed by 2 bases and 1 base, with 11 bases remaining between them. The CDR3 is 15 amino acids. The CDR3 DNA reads TGTGCCAGCAGTGAACTAGCACAGGGGAACACTGAAGCTTTCTTT. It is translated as CASSELAQGNTEAFF.

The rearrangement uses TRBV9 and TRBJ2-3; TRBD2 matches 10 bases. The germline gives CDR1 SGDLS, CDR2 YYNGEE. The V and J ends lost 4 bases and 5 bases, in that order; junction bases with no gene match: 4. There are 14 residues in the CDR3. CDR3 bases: TGTGCCAGCAGCACTAGCGGGAAGTTAGATACGCAGTATTTT. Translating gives CASSTSGKLDTQYF.

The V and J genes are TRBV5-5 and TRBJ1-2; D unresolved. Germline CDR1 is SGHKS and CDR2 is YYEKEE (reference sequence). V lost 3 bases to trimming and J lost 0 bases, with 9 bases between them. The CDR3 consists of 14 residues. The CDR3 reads CASSWEASNYGYTF. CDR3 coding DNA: TGTGCCAGCAGCTGGGAGGCTTCTAACTATGGCTACACCTTC. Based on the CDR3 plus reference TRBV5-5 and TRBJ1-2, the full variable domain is DAGVTQSPTHLIKTRGQQVTLRCSPISGHKSVSWYQQVLGQGPQFIFQYYEKEERGRGNFPDRFSARQFPNYSSELNVNALLLGDSALYLCASSWEASNYGYTFGSGTRLTVV.

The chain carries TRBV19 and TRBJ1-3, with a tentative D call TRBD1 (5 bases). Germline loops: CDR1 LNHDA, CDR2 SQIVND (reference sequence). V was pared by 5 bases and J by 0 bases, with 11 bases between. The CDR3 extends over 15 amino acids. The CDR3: CASSSGLNSGNTIYF. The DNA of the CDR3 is TGTGCCAGTAGTTCGGGACTAAACTCTGGAAACACCATATATTTT.

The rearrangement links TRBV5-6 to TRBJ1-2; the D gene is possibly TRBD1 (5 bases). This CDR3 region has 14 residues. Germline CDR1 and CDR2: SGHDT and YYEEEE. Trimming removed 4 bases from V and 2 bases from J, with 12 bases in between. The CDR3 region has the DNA TGTGCCAGCAGCCACAGGCTTATCAACTATGGCTACACCTTC. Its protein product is CASSHRLINYGYTF.